The 2 T cell receptor beta chains given below trace back to one sample, sequenced in a study of Ad26.COV2.S vaccination and SARS-CoV-2 variants. Some clones are missing from TCRdb's copy, which holds only in-frame ones; the method was immunoSEQ multiplex PCR. The table includes 85,000 to 120,000 clones, over 70% detected once. The sequencing here drew on peripheral blood, taken after recovery from COVID-19. The origin of the receptors is a human donor who had recovered from COVID-19.

V is TRBV6-4 and J is TRBJ2-1, with D perhaps TRBD1 or TRBD2 (5 bases each). The CDR3 extends over 15 amino acids. CDR1 is MRHNA and CDR2 is SNTAGT in the germline V gene. Trimming removed 5 bases at V and 2 bases at J, with 13 bases between. As DNA, the CDR3 is TGTGCCAGCAGTCTGGACGGGGCGGCCTACAATGAGCAGTTCTTC. It codes for CASSLDGAAYNEQFF.

The J gene is TRBJ1-2, the V gene TRBV14, with D unclear. The V gene's germline CDR1 is SGHDN and CDR2 FVKESK. V lost 4 bases to trimming and J lost 4 bases, with 19 bases between them. The CDR3 is 16 residues long. CDR3 residues: CASSPNLDVIAYGYTF. The CDR3 DNA is TGTGCCAGCAGCCCTAACTTGGATGTGATCGCCTATGGCTACACCTTC.